The source of this TCR beta chain is a study of T cell changes during pregnancy in multiple sclerosis. The assay was immunoSEQ multiplex PCR, and TCRdb's table has in-frame clones only and misses some. Here the sample spans 70,000 to 100,000 clones, roughly 93% being singletons. The V gene lost 4 bases and the J gene lost 8 bases, with 9 bases spanning the gap. The germline V gene encodes CDR1 SGDLS and CDR2 YYNGEE. The length of the CDR3 is 12 residues. This receptor was identified in a female donor with multiple sclerosis, enrolled in a pregnancy study. This material consisted of peripheral blood, taken in the third trimester of pregnancy. The chain links TRBV9 to TRBJ2-2; perhaps TRBD2 as D (6 bases). The CDR3 is CASSPLAGELFF. CDR3 bases: TGTGCCAGCAGCCCACTAGCAGGGGAGCTGTTTTTT.